Each of the 14 T cell receptor beta chains below was sequenced from the same sample in a study of long-term antiretroviral therapy in people with HIV. With survey level as its setting, the immunoSEQ assay was v3.0. Repertoires were generated with immunoSEQ multiplex PCR, while TCRdb's copy carries only in-frame clones and drops some. The sample consists of some 19,000 clones, around three quarters of them appearing once. Sequencing was performed on unsorted PBMCs, taken 2.2 years after starting antiretroviral therapy. These receptors all come from a man in his fifties with HIV.

The chain links TRBV27 to TRBJ2-3; no clear D. The CDR3 covers 15 residues. The germline V and J ends were trimmed by 0 bases and 4 bases, with 11 bases remaining between them. Germline CDR1 is MNHEY and CDR2 is SMNVEV (reference sequence). In DNA form, the CDR3 reads TGTGCCAGCAGTTTATCGAGTCTTCCGGCAGATACGCAGTATTTT. As protein: CASSLSSLPADTQYF.

The CDR3 DNA follows: TGTGCCAGCAGCTTGGCTTGGACAGGGGACGAGCAGTACTTC. Amino acid sequence: CASSLAWTGDEQYF. The J gene is TRBJ2-7, the V gene TRBV5-8; 9 positions agree with TRBD1. This CDR3 has 14 amino acids. Germline V CDR1 and CDR2: SGHTS, YDEGEE. The V gene end was trimmed by 0 bases and the J gene end by 5 bases; junction bases not matched to a gene: 3.

This CDR3 is CASSHRQRAETKNIQYF. The DNA of the CDR3 is TGTGCCAGCTCACACCGACAGCGTGCAGAAACCAAAAACATTCAGTACTTC. J is TRBJ2-4 and V is TRBV18; D perhaps matches TRBD1 (5 bases). The ends were cut back, 4 bases at V and 2 bases at J, with 18 bases in the middle. The CDR3 covers 17 residues. Germline lookup yields CDR1 KGHSH and CDR2 LQKENI.

This chain joins TRBV19 and TRBJ2-5; 7 bases are a match to TRBD1. Looked up from germline, CDR1 is LNHDA and CDR2 is SQIVND (reference sequence). The CDR3 has 15 residues. The V gene end was trimmed by 5 bases and the J gene end by 3 bases; junction bases not matched to a gene: 9. In nucleotides, the CDR3 is TGTGCCAGTAGTCTCTTTCTAACAGGGGAAGAGACCCAGTACTTC. As protein: CASSLFLTGEETQYF.

The chain has TRBV5-1 and TRBJ1-6; D is possibly TRBD1 (6 bases). V was clipped by 0 bases and J by 6 bases, with 10 bases between them. This CDR3 is 15 amino acids long. Germline CDR1 SGHRS, CDR2 YFSETQ. DNA for the CDR3: TGCGCCAGCAGCTTGGTGGCAGGGGTTAATTCACCCCTCCACTTT. Protein: CASSLVAGVNSPLHF.

The V and J genes are TRBV18 and TRBJ1-1; D unclear. V was clipped by 2 bases and J by 6 bases, with 16 bases between them. This CDR3 comprises 15 residues. From germline, CDR1 is KGHSH and CDR2 LQKENI. The CDR3 DNA is TGTGCCAGCTCACCAACACGGGTAGAAGGACCTGAAGCTTTCTTT. This codes for CASSPTRVEGPEAFF.

This sequence joins TRBV6-1 and TRBJ2-7; D perhaps matches TRBD1 (6 bases). Trimming removed 2 bases at V and 4 bases at J, with 12 bases between. This CDR3 comprises 14 residues. The germline CDR1 and CDR2 sequences are MNHNS and SASEGT. CDR3 residues: CASSEFHQGYEQYF. DNA of the CDR3: TGTGCCAGCAGTGAATTCCACCAGGGGTACGAGCAGTACTTC.

V and J are TRBV5-8 and TRBJ1-4; D is ambiguous. Trimming removed 0 bases from V and 4 bases from J, with 13 bases in between. Germline V lookup: CDR1 SGHTS, CDR2 YDEGEE. The CDR3 runs to 16 residues. This CDR3 reads CASSLAKGPYNEKLFF. The CDR3 DNA reads as TGTGCCAGCAGCTTGGCCAAAGGACCGTATAATGAAAAACTGTTTTTT. Full variable domain (missing parts from reference TRBV5-8 and TRBJ1-4): EAGVTQSPTHLIKTRGQQATLRCSPISGHTSVYWYQQALGLGLQFLLWYDEGEERNRGNFPPRFSGRQFPNYSSELNVNALELEDSALYLCASSLAKGPYNEKLFFGSGTQLSVL.

The J gene is TRBJ2-7, the V gene TRBV29-1; 7 bases fit TRBD1. CDR1 is SQVTM, CDR2 ANQGSEA, per germline. Germline trimming cut 4 bases from V and 2 bases from J; bases unmatched to any gene: 5. The CDR3 runs 13 residues. The CDR3 protein is CSVGRQGAYEQYF. As DNA, the CDR3 is TGCAGCGTTGGGCGGCAGGGGGCCTACGAGCAGTACTTC.

The rearrangement joins TRBV20-1 to TRBJ2-7; D unresolved. The germline gives CDR1 DFQATT, CDR2 SNEGSKA (reference sequence). V was trimmed by 6 bases and J by 6 bases, leaving 12 bases between them. The CDR3 has 11 amino acids. DNA of the CDR3: TGCAGTGCCATCTCCCAAACCGAGCAGTACTTC. Translation: CSAISQTEQYF.

The CDR3 protein is CASSVGRIYNSPLHF. In DNA, the CDR3 is TGTGCCAGCAGCGTAGGACGGATTTATAATTCACCCCTCCACTTT. This sequence joins TRBV9 and TRBJ1-6; unclear D gene. Looked up from germline, CDR1 is SGDLS and CDR2 is YYNGEE. The CDR3 spans 15 residues. With 0 bases removed from V and 4 bases from J, the gap between germline ends came to 8 bases.

Details on this clone: The junction differs from germline at one of its ends, possibly a read error. The CDR3 DNA sequence: TGTGCCAGCTCACCGAGATCAGAGGAACCTCTGGATTTT. Translated: CASSPRSEEPLDF. This chain connects TRBV18 to TRBJ2-3; D is uncertain. From germline, CDR1 is KGHSH and CDR2 LQKENI. CDR3 length equals 13 residues.

The V and J genes are TRBV4-3 and TRBJ1-5; possibly TRBD1 for D (6 bases). The CDR3 length is 16 residues. Germline V lookup: CDR1 LGHNA, CDR2 YSLEER. V was shortened by 4 bases and J by 2 bases, with 15 bases between the two germline ends. The CDR3 DNA reads as TGCGCCAGCAGCCGGATGAACAGGGTCCGCAATCAGCCCCAGCATTTT. Protein product: CASSRMNRVRNQPQHF.

In this sample, this clone turned up a few times. V and J are TRBV5-1 and TRBJ2-2, with a tentative D call TRBD2 (5 bases). V was trimmed by 0 bases and J by 7 bases, leaving 10 bases between them. Germline CDR1 SGHRS, CDR2 YFSETQ. CDR3 length: 14 amino acids. The CDR3 reads CASSLVLGDGELFF. In DNA form, the CDR3 reads TGCGCCAGCAGCTTGGTACTAGGCGACGGGGAGCTGTTTTTT.